The rows below give T cell receptor beta chains drawn from one sample of a study of blood T cell repertoires in COVID-19. Generated by immunoSEQ multiplex PCR, the TCRdb table keeps only in-frame clones and is missing some. The table includes 250,000 to 350,000 clones, approximately 90% detected once. What was sequenced was PBMCs or T cells enriched from blood (not recorded which). The receptors come from a woman aged 50 to 60 who had recovered from COVID-19. Each CDR3 is given with its conserved first and last residue. A D gene is named only where the DNA matches it firmly. Expanded clones get a size class; other rows say once, few or many, or leave the size out.

.	TRBD1	TRBV9	15	TRBJ1-2	TGTGCCAGCAGCAACACTCTCGACAGGGGCGGAGGCTACACCTTC	CASSNTLDRGGGYTF
.	.	TRBV4-1	15	TRBJ2-3	TGCGCCAGCAGCCAAGACGGGGGAGCCGTTGATACGCAGTATTTT	CASSQDGGAVDTQYF
.	TRBD1	TRBV2	13	TRBJ1-2	TGTGCCAGCAGTGGGACAGGAAGCTATGGCTACACCTTC	CASSGTGSYGYTF
once	.	TRBV6-2/TRBV6-3	15	TRBJ1-2	TGTGCCAGCAGTTACTCATCCGGGGACATCGGAGGCTACACCTTC	CASSYSSGDIGGYTF
.	TRBD2	TRBV7-8	17	TRBJ2-7	TGTGCCAGCAGCTCAACCCGGACTAGCGGTTTATCCTACGAGCAGTACTTC	CASSSTRTSGLSYEQYF
.	TRBD2	TRBV5-5	15	TRBJ2-7	TGTGCCAGCAGCACTAAACTAGCGGAAAGCTACGAGCAGTACTTC	CASSTKLAESYEQYF
.	TRBD1	TRBV7-9	12	TRBJ2-1	TGTGCCAGCAGGAAGGGGGCAAATGAGCAGTTCTTC	CASRKGANEQFF
.	TRBD2	TRBV27	14	TRBJ2-2	TGTGCCAGCAGTACGGCGGGAGTGTCCGGGGAGCTGTTTTTT	CASSTAGVSGELFF
.	TRBD1	TRBV28	18	TRBJ1-2	TGTGCCAGCAGTCCGATTTCTGACAGGGGCCGACCTTCCTATGGCTACACCTTC	CASSPISDRGRPSYGYTF
.	.	TRBV7-2	15	TRBJ2-1	TGTGCCAGCAGCCAATGGCAGGGCCGATACAATGAGCAGTTCTTC	CASSQWQGRYNEQFF
.	.	TRBV6-2/TRBV6-3	16	TRBJ2-3	TGTGCCAGCAGTTACTCGGCCAGGGGAACGAGAGATACGCAGTATTTT	CASSYSARGTRDTQYF
.	.	TRBV6-4	15	TRBJ2-3	TGTGCCAGCAGTGATAACGTGGGAGGTGTTGATACGCAGTATTTT	CASSDNVGGVDTQYF
.	TRBD1	TRBV11-2	14	TRBJ2-1	TGTGCCAGCAGCTATGGGACAGGGGACAATGAGCAGTTCTTC	CASSYGTGDNEQFF
.	.	TRBV27	15	TRBJ2-1	TGTGCCAGCAGTTCCGACAGGCAGTATGGGAATGAGCAGTTCTTC	CASSSDRQYGNEQFF
.	.	TRBV28	16	TRBJ1-2	TGTGCCAGCAGTCCGACCGAAGACAGGTCTAACTATGGCTACACCTTC	CASSPTEDRSNYGYTF
.	TRBD2	TRBV27	13	TRBJ2-7	TGTGCCAGCAGTCAGCGGGAGTTCTACGAGCAGTACTTC	CASSQREFYEQYF
.	.	TRBV3-1/TRBV3-2	13	TRBJ1-1	TGTGCCAGCAGCTCTCGGGGTGGGACTGAAGCTTTCTTT	CASSSRGGTEAFF
.	TRBD1	TRBV6-2/TRBV6-3	15	TRBJ1-1	TGTGCCAGCAGTTCACCGGGACAGGGGAGAACTGAAGCTTTCTTT	CASSSPGQGRTEAFF
once	TRBD1	TRBV18	18	TRBJ1-5	TGTGCCAGCTCACCTAGCAAGACAGGGGGCGGAAGCAATCAGCCCCAGCATTTT	CASSPSKTGGGSNQPQHF
.	TRBD1	TRBV10-3	14	TRBJ1-1	TGTGCCATCAGGGGGGACAGCCAGCACACTGAAGCTTTCTTT	CAIRGDSQHTEAFF
.	TRBD1	TRBV7-9	15	TRBJ1-2	TGTGCCAGCAGCTTAGGTCAGGGGGTGGAGTATGGCTACACCTTC	CASSLGQGVEYGYTF
.	TRBD1	TRBV2	14	TRBJ1-5	TGTGCCAGCAGTCCGGGACAGGGGCGGCAGCCCCAGCATTTT	CASSPGQGRQPQHF
.	TRBD2	TRBV2	15	TRBJ2-1	TGTGCCAGCAGAATGACTAGCGGGAATCGGAATGAGCAGTTCTTC	CASRMTSGNRNEQFF
.	.	TRBV28	14	TRBJ1-2	TGTGCCAGCAGTCAGCCGGGACAACCGGAGGGCTACACCTTC	CASSQPGQPEGYTF
.	TRBD2	TRBV6-2/TRBV6-3	15	TRBJ2-5	TGTGCCAGCAGTTACCTGAGCGGGGGCAGGGAGACCCAGTACTTC	CASSYLSGGRETQYF
.	TRBD2	TRBV7-2	16	TRBJ2-1	TGTGCCAGCAGCTTATCCCGGCTAGCGGACTACAATGAGCAGTTCTTC	CASSLSRLADYNEQFF
.	.	TRBV14	17	TRBJ1-1	TGTGCCAGCAGCCCCCTCCTGACACGACCGATGGGCACTGAAGCTTTCTTT	CASSPLLTRPMGTEAFF
.	TRBD1	TRBV6-5	16	TRBJ2-2	TGTGCCAGCAGTTCCGGGGACAGGGGGAAGACCGGGGAGCTGTTTTTT	CASSSGDRGKTGELFF
.	.	TRBV19	13	TRBJ1-1	TGTGCCAGTAGTTCAAGACAGAACACTGAAGCTTTCTTT	CASSSRQNTEAFF
.	TRBD1	TRBV11-2	15	TRBJ1-3	TGTGCCAGCAGGACCTTCGGGACAGGGCCGAACACCATATATTTT	CASRTFGTGPNTIYF
.	TRBD1	TRBV27	15	TRBJ1-1	TGTGCCAGCAGGGGGGACAGGGTAACCGGGACTGAAGCTTTCTTT	CASRGDRVTGTEAFF
.	TRBD1	TRBV6-2/TRBV6-3	14	TRBJ1-1	TGTGCCAGCAGCCATAGACAGGGGAACACTGAAGCTTTCTTT	CASSHRQGNTEAFF
.	.	TRBV7-2	16	TRBJ1-1	TGTGCCAGCAGCTTTGCCCCCCCGGGGGGGAACACTGAAGCTTTCTTT	CASSFAPPGGNTEAFF
.	TRBD2	TRBV11-2	16	TRBJ2-2	TGTGCCAGCAGCTTGTGGACTAGCGGGAGTGGCGGGGAGCTGTTTTTT	CASSLWTSGSGGELFF
.	.	TRBV30	14	TRBJ2-5	TGTGCCTGGAGTGTACCTTACGGTGAAGAGACCCAGTACTTC	CAWSVPYGEETQYF
.	.	TRBV4-2	14	TRBJ1-1	TGTGCCAGCAGCCAAGATTTCGGGAACACTGAAGCTTTCTTT	CASSQDFGNTEAFF
.	TRBD2	TRBV9	15	TRBJ2-1	TGTGCCAGCAGCGTACTGAGCGGGAGGGCCTCTGAGCAGTTCTTC	CASSVLSGRASEQFF
many	.	TRBV9	13	TRBJ1-6	TGTGCCAGCAGCGTAGTCACAGGCGGTCCCCTCCACTTT	CASSVVTGGPLHF
.	TRBD1	TRBV6-2/TRBV6-3	13	TRBJ1-2	TGTGCCAGCAGTTACATGGGACAGACGAGTTACACCTTC	CASSYMGQTSYTF
.	TRBD1	TRBV30	11	TRBJ2-7	TGTGCCTGGTCGACAGGGGGCGAGCAGTACTTC	CAWSTGGEQYF
few	TRBD2	TRBV9	17	TRBJ2-2	TGTGCCAGCAGCGTAGCGTTCGGGAGGGCGAACACCGGGGAGCTGTTTTTT	CASSVAFGRANTGELFF
.	.	TRBV30	13	TRBJ1-1	TGTGCCTGGAGCGGAGAACTGAACACTGAAGCTTTCTTT	CAWSGELNTEAFF
.	.	TRBV19	14	TRBJ1-5	TGTGCCAGTAGTAACCGGGACAACAATCAGCCCCAGCATTTT	CASSNRDNNQPQHF
.	.	TRBV5-4	13	TRBJ1-2	TGTGCCAGCAGCTTGGCCCACAGCTATGGCTACACCTTC	CASSLAHSYGYTF
.	.	TRBV6-2/TRBV6-3	16	TRBJ1-4	TGTGCCAGCAGTTACGGGAAGGGGATATCTAATGAAAAACTGTTTTTT	CASSYGKGISNEKLFF
.	.	TRBV20-1	14	TRBJ2-1	TGCAGTGCTAGTCTCCAGCGGACCTACAATGAGCAGTTCTTC	CSASLQRTYNEQFF
.	.	TRBV14	16	TRBJ1-3	TGTGCCAGCAGCCAAGAGGGGCATTACTCTGGAAACACCATATATTTT	CASSQEGHYSGNTIYF
.	TRBD2	TRBV20-1	13	TRBJ2-7	TGCAGTGCTAGTACAGGACTAGGCTACGAGCAGTACTTC	CSASTGLGYEQYF
.	.	TRBV18	15	TRBJ1-4	TGTGCCAGCTCGCTCAAAACAACCGTTAATGAAAAACTGTTTTTT	CASSLKTTVNEKLFF
few	.	TRBV6-6	15	TRBJ1-6	TGTGCCAGCAGTTACTCGGTAGGGGGTAATTTACCCCTCCACTTT	CASSYSVGGNLPLHF
.	.	TRBV6-5	15	TRBJ2-5	TGTGCCAGCAGTACGCCAGGGGCCGCACGGGAGACCCAGTACTTC	CASSTPGAARETQYF